Listed below are T cell receptor beta chains from one sample, sequenced in a study of blood T cell repertoires in COVID-19. The data were produced by immunoSEQ multiplex PCR, yet TCRdb's version contains in-frame clones alone and is incomplete. Here the sample spans about 190,000 clones, about 85% being singletons. The sequencing sample was made of peripheral blood. These receptor sequences come from a man aged 60-69 years with active or convalescent COVID-19. Each CDR3 is given with its conserved first and last residue. Each record gives: CDR3 protein, CDR3 DNA, D gene, J gene, V gene. A D gene is named only where the DNA matches it firmly.

CSASQVAKPHNSPLHF TGCAGTGCTAGTCAGGTCGCGAAACCCCATAATTCACCCCTCCACTTT NA TRBJ1-6 TRBV20-1
CASSPRPGDGEQYF TGCGCCAGCAGCCCACGTCCAGGGGATGGCGAGCAGTACTTC NA TRBJ2-7 TRBV10-1
CASSLAGLAGYEQYF TGTGCCAGCAGCTTAGCTGGACTAGCGGGCTACGAGCAGTACTTC TRBD2 TRBJ2-7 TRBV7-9
CASSNTGVNTEAFF TGTGCCAGCAGTAATACAGGGGTGAACACTGAAGCTTTCTTT TRBD1 TRBJ1-1 TRBV6-2/TRBV6-3
CASSPLGAGANEKLFF TGTGCCAGCAGCCCCCTCGGTGCGGGGGCCAATGAAAAACTGTTTTTT NA TRBJ1-4 TRBV14
CASSYTGTHTEAFF TGTGCCAGCAGTTATACAGGGACCCACACTGAAGCTTTCTTT NA TRBJ1-1 TRBV7-8
CATSTRGGSETQYF TGTGCCACCAGCACGCGGGGGGGCAGTGAGACCCAGTACTTC TRBD2 TRBJ2-5 TRBV15
CASSQVIGASTDTQYF TGTGCCAGCAGCCAAGTTATTGGAGCCAGCACAGATACGCAGTATTTT NA TRBJ2-3 TRBV3-1/TRBV3-2
CASSQDRVPNTEAFF TGCGCCAGCAGCCAAGATCGGGTTCCGAACACTGAAGCTTTCTTT NA TRBJ1-1 TRBV4-1
CASSERGRGNF TGTGCCAGCAGTGAAAGGGGCAGGGGAAACTTC NA TRBJ2-7 TRBV2
CASSLPRVSGNTIYF TGTGCCAGCAGCTTACCCCGGGTCTCTGGAAACACCATATATTTT NA TRBJ1-3 TRBV11-2
CASSLSLRADGYTF TGTGCCAGCAGCTTAAGTTTGAGGGCAGATGGCTACACCTTC NA TRBJ1-2 TRBV11-2